This T cell receptor (beta chain) was documented in a study of cytomegalovirus exposure and HLA in healthy donors. Overall study results and limits: When analyzed later, a missense DCLRE1C variant was found to be linked to TCR beta V- and J-gene trimming. When a later analysis compared HLA-associated TCR beta chains with equally common others, the HLA-associated chains turned out to be more clonally expanded and to have lower generation probabilities. Reportedly, HLA-A and HLA-B alleles of most subjects were accurately predicted from TCR beta. A later analysis found common viral pathogens apparently linked to several of the most significant clusters.

Germline V gene sequence: CDR1 MGHRA, CDR2 YSYEKL. The ends were cut back, 1 base at V and 4 bases at J, with 13 bases in the middle. This CDR3 has 15 amino acids. PCR primers comprised 60 Vbeta and 13 Jbeta primers. TCRdb's table, derived via immunoSEQ multiplex PCR, lists solely in-frame clones and lacks some. The table has 200,000 to 250,000 clones, around 75% seen once. As for this clone: As yet, its antigen is unknown.

Sequencing was performed on PBMCs. The V and J genes are TRBV4-1 and TRBJ1-2; TRBD1 might be the D (6 bases). This clonotype was sampled from a woman between 25 and 40 years old in good health and CMV-seronegative. The CDR3 coding sequence is TGCGCCAGCAGCCAAGCGAATCAGGGGCTCTATGGCTACACCTTC. Residues: CASSQANQGLYGYTF.